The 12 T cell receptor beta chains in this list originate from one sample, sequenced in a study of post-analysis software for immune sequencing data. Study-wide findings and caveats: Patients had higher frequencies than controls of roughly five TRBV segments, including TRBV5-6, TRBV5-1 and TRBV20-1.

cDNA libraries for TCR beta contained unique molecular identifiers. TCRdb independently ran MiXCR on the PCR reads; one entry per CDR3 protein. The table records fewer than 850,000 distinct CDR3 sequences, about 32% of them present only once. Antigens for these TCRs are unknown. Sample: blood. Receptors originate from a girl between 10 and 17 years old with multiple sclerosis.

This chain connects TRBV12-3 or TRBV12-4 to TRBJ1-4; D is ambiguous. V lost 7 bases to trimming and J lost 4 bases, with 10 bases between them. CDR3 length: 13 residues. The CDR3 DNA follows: TGTGCCAGCAAGTCAGACAATAATGAAAAACTGTTTTTT. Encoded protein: CASKSDNNEKLFF.

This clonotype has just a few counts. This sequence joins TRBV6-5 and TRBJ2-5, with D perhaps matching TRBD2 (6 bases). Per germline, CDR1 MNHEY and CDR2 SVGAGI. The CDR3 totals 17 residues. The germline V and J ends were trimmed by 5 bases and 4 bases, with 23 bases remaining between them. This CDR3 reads CASSHDAGLQLGETQYF. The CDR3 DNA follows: TGTGCCAGCAGTCACGACGCGGGACTTCAATTGGGAGAGACCCAGTACTTC.

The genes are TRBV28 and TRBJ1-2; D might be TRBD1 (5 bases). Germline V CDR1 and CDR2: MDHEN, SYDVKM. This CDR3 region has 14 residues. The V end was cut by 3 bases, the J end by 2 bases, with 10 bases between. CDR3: CASSLRRTNYGYTF. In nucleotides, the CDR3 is TGTGCCAGCAGTTTGCGGAGGACAAACTATGGCTACACCTTC.

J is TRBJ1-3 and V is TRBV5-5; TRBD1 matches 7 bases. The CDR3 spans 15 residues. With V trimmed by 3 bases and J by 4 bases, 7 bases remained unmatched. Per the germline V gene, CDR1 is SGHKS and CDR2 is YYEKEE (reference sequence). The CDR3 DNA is TGTGCCAGCAGCTACACCGGGACAGCCGGAAACACCATATATTTT. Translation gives CASSYTGTAGNTIYF.

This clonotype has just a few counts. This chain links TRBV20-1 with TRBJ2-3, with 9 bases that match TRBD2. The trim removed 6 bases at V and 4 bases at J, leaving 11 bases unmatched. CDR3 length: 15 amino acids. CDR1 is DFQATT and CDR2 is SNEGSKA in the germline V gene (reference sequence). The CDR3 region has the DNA TGCAGTGCCAATCCGGCGGGGGGGAGGTCAGATACGCAGTATTTT. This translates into CSANPAGGRSDTQYF.

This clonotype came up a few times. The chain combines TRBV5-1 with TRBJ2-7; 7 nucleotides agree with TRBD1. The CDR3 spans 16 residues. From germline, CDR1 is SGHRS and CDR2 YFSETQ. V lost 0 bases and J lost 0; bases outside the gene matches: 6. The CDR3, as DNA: TGCGCCAGCAGCTTGGGGCACCGGGACAGCTCCTACGAGCAGTACTTC. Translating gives CASSLGHRDSSYEQYF.

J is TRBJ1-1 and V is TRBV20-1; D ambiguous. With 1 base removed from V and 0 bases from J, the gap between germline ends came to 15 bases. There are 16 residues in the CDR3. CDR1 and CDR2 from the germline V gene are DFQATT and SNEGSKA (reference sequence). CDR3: CSARGKLPTMNTEAFF. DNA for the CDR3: TGCAGTGCTAGAGGGAAATTACCGACAATGAACACTGAAGCTTTCTTT.

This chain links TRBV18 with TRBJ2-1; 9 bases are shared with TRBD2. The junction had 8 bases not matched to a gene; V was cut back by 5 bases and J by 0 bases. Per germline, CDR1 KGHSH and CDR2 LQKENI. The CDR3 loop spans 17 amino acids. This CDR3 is CASSSKAGGSSYNEQFF. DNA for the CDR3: TGTGCCAGCTCAAGTAAGGCGGGAGGGAGCTCCTACAATGAGCAGTTCTTC.

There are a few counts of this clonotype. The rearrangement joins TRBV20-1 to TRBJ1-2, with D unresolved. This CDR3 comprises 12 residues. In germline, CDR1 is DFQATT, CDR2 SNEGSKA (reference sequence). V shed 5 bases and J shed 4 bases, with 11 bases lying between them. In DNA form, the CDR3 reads TGCAGTGCTTCGGACGGCTCCTATGGCTACACCTTC. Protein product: CSASDGSYGYTF.

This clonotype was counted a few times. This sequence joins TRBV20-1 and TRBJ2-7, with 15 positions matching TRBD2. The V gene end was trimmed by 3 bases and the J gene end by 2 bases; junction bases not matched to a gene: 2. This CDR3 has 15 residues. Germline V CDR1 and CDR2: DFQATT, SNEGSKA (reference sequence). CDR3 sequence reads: CSARGLAGGPYEQYF. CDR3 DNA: TGCAGTGCTAGGGGACTAGCGGGAGGTCCCTACGAGCAGTACTTC.

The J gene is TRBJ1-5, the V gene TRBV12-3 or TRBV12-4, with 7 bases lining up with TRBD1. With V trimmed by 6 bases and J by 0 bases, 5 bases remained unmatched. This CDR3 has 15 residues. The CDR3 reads CASRATGSSNQPQHF. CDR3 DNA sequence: TGTGCCAGCAGAGCGACAGGGTCTAGCAATCAGCCCCAGCATTTT.

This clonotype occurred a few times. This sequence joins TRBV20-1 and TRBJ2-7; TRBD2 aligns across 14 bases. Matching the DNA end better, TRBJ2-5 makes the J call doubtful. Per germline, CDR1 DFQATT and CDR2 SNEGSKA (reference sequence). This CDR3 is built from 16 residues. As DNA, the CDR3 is TGCAGTGCTAGAACCGGGACTAGCGGGAGTCCCGAGACCCAGTACTTC. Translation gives CSARTGTSGSPETQYF.